A single sample is the source of the 30 T cell receptor beta chains below, sequenced in a study of PD-L1 blockade in urothelial cancer. Assay: immunoSEQ multiplex PCR; the TCRdb copy retains only in-frame clones and omits some. The sample has around 100,000 clones; 91% are singletons. The material was PBMCs, obtained around atezolizumab (anti-PD-L1) treatment. These receptors came from a woman of 80 years or more with urothelial cancer.

The chain uses TRBV19 and TRBJ2-7; TRBD2 agrees at 7 bases. V shed 7 bases and J 2 bases; nucleotides not matched to a gene: 11. The CDR3 covers 15 residues. CDR1 LNHDA and CDR2 SQIVND come from the germline V gene (reference sequence). CDR3: CASKRGAGEAYEQYF. CDR3 in DNA: TGTGCCAGTAAAAGGGGTGCGGGAGAAGCCTACGAGCAGTACTTC. Complete variable domain (other parts from reference TRBV19 and TRBJ2-7): DGGITQSPKYLFRKEGQNVTLSCEQNLNHDAMYWYRQDPGQGLRLIYYSQIVNDFQKGDIAEGYSVSREKKESFPLTVTSAQKNPTAFYLCASKRGAGEAYEQYFGPGTRLTVT.

V and J are TRBV11-2 and TRBJ2-3; D is unclear. Germline lookup yields CDR1 SGHAT and CDR2 FQNNGV. This CDR3 has 14 amino acids. The V and J ends lost 3 bases and 4 bases respectively, with 11 bases between them. For the CDR3, the DNA is TGTGCCAGCAGCTTTTCTATCGTGGCAGATACGCAGTATTTT. This encodes CASSFSIVADTQYF. The complete variable domain, with remaining parts taken from reference TRBV11-2 and TRBJ2-3, reads EAGVAQSPRYKIIEKRQSVAFWCNPISGHATLYWYQQILGQGPKLLIQFQNNGVVDDSQLPKDRFSAERLKGVDSTLKIQPAKLEDSAVYLCASSFSIVADTQYFGPGTRLTVL.

This sequence joins TRBV7-9 and TRBJ2-1; 8 nucleotides match TRBD2. Germline values: CDR1 SEHNR, CDR2 FQNEAQ (reference sequence). V shed 5 bases, J shed 3 bases, and the junction held 9 bases outside the gene matches. The length of the CDR3 is 16 residues. CDR3 nucleotide sequence: TGTGCCAGCAGCCGGGTAAGCGGGAGTCTCTACAATGAGCAGTTCTTC. Its protein is CASSRVSGSLYNEQFF.

On this clone: The junction and the germline gene differ at one end; a read error may be behind it. This chain uses TRBV27 with TRBJ2-7; TRBD1 matches 11 bases. Germline-derived CDR1 and CDR2 are MNHEY and SMNVEV (reference sequence). This CDR3 has 14 residues. This chain's CDR3 is CSSSLGQGVYEQYF. CDR3 nucleotides: TGTTCCAGCAGTTTGGGACAGGGGGTCTACGAGCAGTACTTC.

This clone was seen only a few times. The chain recombines TRBV2 with TRBJ1-2, with D maybe TRBD1 (6 bases). The length of the CDR3 is 15 residues. CDR1 SNHLY and CDR2 FYNNEI come from the germline V gene. V was clipped by 6 bases and J by 7 bases, with 21 bases between them. CDR3 sequence (DNA): TGTGCCAGCAGGCCCGGGACGACAGGCCTAGGTGGCTACACCTTC. Protein product: CASRPGTTGLGGYTF. Together with reference TRBV2 and TRBJ1-2, the CDR3 gives the full variable domain: EPEVTQTPSHQVTQMGQEVILRCVPISNHLYFYWYRQILGQKVEFLVSFYNNEISEKSEIFDDQFSVERPDGSNFTLKIRSTKLEDSAMYFCASRPGTTGLGGYTFGSGTRLTVV.

The chain carries TRBV19 and TRBJ2-1; D ambiguous. Germline-derived CDR1 and CDR2 are LNHDA and SQIVND (reference sequence). The V gene lost 4 bases and the J gene lost 5 bases, with 15 bases spanning the gap. This CDR3 has 15 amino acids. The CDR3 sequence is CASSRNPRGDNEQFF. In DNA, the CDR3 is TGTGCCAGTAGTAGAAACCCCCGCGGAGACAATGAGCAGTTCTTC.

V is TRBV7-2 and J is TRBJ2-5; a possible D gene is TRBD2 (6 bases). Germline CDR1 and CDR2: SGHTA and FQGNSA. The V end was cut by 9 bases, the J end by 1 base, with 15 bases between. The CDR3 covers 14 residues. The CDR3 DNA follows: TGTGCCAGTAGGTGGGCGGGACCCCAAGAGACCCAGTACTTC. Encoded protein: CASRWAGPQETQYF.

The J gene is TRBJ2-3, the V gene TRBV28, with D perhaps matching TRBD2 (7 bases). The CDR3 covers 15 residues. Between the trimmed V and J ends, which lost 7 bases and 2 bases, there was a span of 16 bases. The V gene's germline CDR1 is MDHEN and CDR2 SYDVKM. The CDR3 DNA is TGTGCCAGCATCAAGAGGGGGGGGAACACAGATACGCAGTATTTT. It yields the protein CASIKRGGNTDTQYF.

The CDR3 is CASLDRLNTEAFF. The CDR3 nucleotides read TGTGCCAGCCTGGACAGATTGAACACTGAAGCTTTCTTT. The V and J genes are TRBV6-5 and TRBJ1-1, with D possibly being TRBD1 (6 bases). V shed 8 bases and J shed 0 bases, with 10 bases lying between them. CDR3 length: 13 residues. CDR1 MNHEY and CDR2 SVGAGI come from the germline V gene.

This chain joins TRBV18 and TRBJ2-7; D not certain. V lost 0 bases and J lost 5, with 11 bases in between. The CDR3 has 14 amino acids. Germline CDR1 and CDR2: KGHSH and LQKENI. CDR3 DNA: TGTGCCAGCTCACCACCGGTCAGGCCCCACGAGCAGTACTTC. Its translation: CASSPPVRPHEQYF.

This chain uses TRBV5-1 with TRBJ2-7, with TRBD2 matching over 13 bases. Germline V lookup: CDR1 SGHRS, CDR2 YFSETQ. J lost 5 bases, V lost 4 bases, and 6 bases had no gene match. This CDR3 contains 15 residues. The CDR3 region has the DNA TGCGCCAGCAGCCCGGGACTAGCGGGAACGCACGAGCAGTACTTC. This sequence encodes CASSPGLAGTHEQYF.

The chain is built from TRBV28 and TRBJ2-2; TRBD1 matches 9 bases. The CDR3 totals 15 residues. Germline loops: CDR1 MDHEN, CDR2 SYDVKM. J gave up 4 bases and V 5 bases, and 5 bases lay outside the gene matches. The CDR3 protein is CASSLRDRATGELFF. The CDR3 DNA follows: TGTGCCAGCAGTCTCCGGGACAGGGCCACCGGGGAGCTGTTTTTT.

V and J are TRBV18 and TRBJ2-3, with 11 bases lining up with TRBD2. Germline V CDR1 and CDR2: KGHSH, LQKENI. The CDR3 has 15 amino acids. V shed 2 bases and J 6 bases; nucleotides not matched to a gene: 4. This chain's CDR3 is CASSPRLAGGDTQYF. The CDR3 coding sequence is TGTGCCAGCTCACCAAGGCTAGCGGGAGGCGATACGCAGTATTTT.

The chain carries TRBV6-7 and TRBJ1-2; 7 bases align to TRBD1. TRBV6-7 is assigned to the ORF class and has an uncertain function. The V gene end was trimmed by 5 bases and the J gene end by 0 bases; junction bases not matched to a gene: 12. The CDR3 is 17 residues long. The CDR3 sequence is CASSTCPQGIANYGYTF. CDR3 in DNA: TGTGCCAGCAGTACCTGTCCACAGGGGATAGCTAACTATGGCTACACCTTC.

The chain couples TRBV9 to TRBJ1-1; D uncertain. Germline CDR1 reads SGDLS; CDR2 reads YYNGEE. V was shortened by 4 bases and J by 3 bases, with 19 bases between the two germline ends. This CDR3 is 16 amino acids long. This CDR3 is CASSPGSGVADTEAFF. CDR3 bases: TGTGCCAGCAGCCCGGGGAGCGGGGTGGCGGACACTGAAGCTTTCTTT.

The J gene is TRBJ1-2, the V gene TRBV2, with a possible D match to TRBD1 (5 bases). Trimming took off 1 base at V and 8 bases at J, with 14 bases between the two ends. CDR3 length equals 14 residues. Germline V gene sequence: CDR1 SNHLY, CDR2 FYNNEI. The CDR3 sequence: CASSEDGAPGGYTF. The CDR3 region has the DNA TGTGCCAGCAGTGAAGATGGGGCCCCCGGGGGCTACACCTTC.

This clone has a handful of counts. The chain is built from TRBV18 and TRBJ1-5; 12 bases map to TRBD1. CDR3 length equals 17 residues. V shed 3 bases and J 2 bases; nucleotides not matched to a gene: 5. The germline CDR1 and CDR2 sequences are KGHSH and LQKENI. This CDR3 reads CASSPSGTGGGNQPQHF. The CDR3 DNA sequence: TGTGCCAGCTCACCCTCTGGGACAGGGGGCGGCAATCAGCCCCAGCATTTT. Based on the CDR3 plus reference TRBV18 and TRBJ1-5, the full variable domain is NAGVMQNPRHLVRRRGQEARLRCSPMKGHSHVYWYRQLPEEGLKFMVYLQKENIIDESGMPKERFSAEFPKEGPSILRIQQVVRGDSAAYFCASSPSGTGGGNQPQHFGDGTRLSIL.

This chain links TRBV28 with TRBJ2-2, with 10 bases that match TRBD1. The CDR3 runs 16 residues. Trimming at V came to 11 bases and at J to 5 bases, leaving 14 bases not matched to a gene. CDR1 is MDHEN, CDR2 SYDVKM, per germline. The CDR3 DNA sequence: TGTGCCGGGCGGGAACAGGGACAGGGGTTGACCGGGGAGCTGTTTTTT. Translation gives CAGREQGQGLTGELFF.

The chain combines TRBV29-1 with TRBJ2-5, with 7 bases fitting TRBD2. The V gene end was trimmed by 7 bases and the J gene end by 2 bases; junction bases not matched to a gene: 4. Germline V gene lookup returns CDR1 SQVTM and CDR2 ANQGSEA. This CDR3 spans 12 amino acids. The CDR3 coding sequence is TGCAGCGGGGGGAGGGCACAAGAGACCCAGTACTTC. The encoded protein is CSGGRAQETQYF.

The CDR3 here is CASSDQSGSDEQYF. In DNA, the CDR3 is TGTGCCAGCAGCGATCAAAGCGGGAGCGACGAGCAGTACTTC. This chain connects TRBV27 to TRBJ2-7; 8 bases are a match to TRBD2. CDR1 is MNHEY and CDR2 is SMNVEV in the germline V gene (reference sequence). V lost 6 bases, J lost 5 bases, and 9 bases stayed unmatched. This CDR3 contains 14 residues.

The chain uses TRBV6-4 and TRBJ2-3; 12 bases match TRBD2. Germline V lookup: CDR1 MRHNA, CDR2 SNTAGT. Trimming removed 4 bases from V and 4 bases from J; junction bases left unmatched: 9. The CDR3 is 17 residues long. This chain's CDR3 is CASSASASGRASDTQYF. CDR3 coding DNA: TGTGCCAGCAGTGCTTCGGCTAGCGGGAGGGCATCAGATACGCAGTATTTT.

The chain carries TRBV14 and TRBJ2-3; 10 bases map to TRBD1. This CDR3 spans 15 amino acids. The V gene end was trimmed by 5 bases and the J gene end by 3 bases; junction bases not matched to a gene: 5. CDR1 and CDR2 (germline): SGHDN, FVKESK. CDR3 sequence (DNA): TGTGCCAGCAGCGCCCGGACAGGGGGGACAGATACGCAGTATTTT. This codes for CASSARTGGTDTQYF.

This clone has only one observation. The chain joins TRBV27 to TRBJ1-2; 7 positions agree with TRBD1. V lost 6 bases, J lost 2 bases, and 3 bases stayed unmatched. Germline V gene data show CDR1 as MNHEY and CDR2 as SMNVEV (reference sequence). The CDR3 covers 13 residues. The CDR3, as DNA: TGTGCCAGCAGCCCGACAGGGAACTATGGCTACACCTTC. Translating gives CASSPTGNYGYTF.

The rearrangement joins TRBV19 to TRBJ1-2, with a possible D match to TRBD1 (6 bases). Germline-derived CDR1 and CDR2 are LNHDA and SQIVND (reference sequence). There are 14 residues in the CDR3. The V end was cut by 3 bases, the J end by 3 bases, with 11 bases between. The CDR3 loop is CASSIGTSDYGYTF. CDR3 DNA sequence: TGTGCCAGTAGTATCGGGACATCTGACTATGGCTACACCTTC.

There are a few counts of this clone. The chain recombines TRBV9 with TRBJ2-6; the D gene is possibly TRBD2 (6 bases). CDR1 is SGDLS and CDR2 is YYNGEE in the germline V gene. This CDR3 spans 18 amino acids. The V end was cut by 0 bases, the J end by 0 bases, with 13 bases between. For the CDR3, the DNA is TGTGCCAGCAGCGTAGTCGGCGGGACGCGCTCTGGGGCCAACGTCCTGACTTTC. It is translated as CASSVVGGTRSGANVLTF.

This rearrangement joins TRBV5-4 to TRBJ2-5, with TRBD1 matching over 10 bases. The ends lost 4 bases at V and 1 base at J; junction bases unmatched: 7. This CDR3 has 16 residues. The V gene's germline CDR1 is SGHNT and CDR2 YYREEE (reference sequence). The CDR3 nucleotides read TGTGCCAGCAGCGACCGACAGGGGGCTCCCCAAGAGACCCAGTACTTC. Its protein product is CASSDRQGAPQETQYF.

This chain uses TRBV28 with TRBJ1-2; possible D gene TRBD1, 6 bases. CDR1 and CDR2 from the germline V gene are MDHEN and SYDVKM. V was cut by 6 bases and J by 2 bases, with 10 bases left in between. The CDR3 loop spans 13 amino acids. DNA for the CDR3: TGTGCCAGCAGCACGGACAGAAACTATGGCTACACCTTC. It encodes CASSTDRNYGYTF.

This rearrangement joins TRBV2 to TRBJ2-3; TRBD1 aligns across 7 bases. Germline V gives CDR1 SNHLY, CDR2 FYNNEI. J lost 1 base, V lost 6 bases, and 13 bases had no gene match. The length of the CDR3 is 17 residues. DNA of the CDR3: TGTGCCAGCAGCGCCGGCCGACAGGGTACCCGCACAGATACGCAGTATTTT. Amino acid sequence: CASSAGRQGTRTDTQYF.

The rearrangement links TRBV6-1 to TRBJ1-1; 7 nucleotides align to TRBD1. This CDR3 comprises 11 residues. V gave up 4 bases and J gave up 8 bases; unmatched junction bases: 1. The germline gives CDR1 MNHNS, CDR2 SASEGT. CDR3 loop: CASSVDREAFF. CDR3 nucleotide sequence: TGTGCCAGCAGTGTGGACAGGGAAGCTTTCTTT.

The chain carries TRBV9 and TRBJ2-2, with a possible D match to TRBD1 (5 bases). Germline CDR1 is SGDLS and CDR2 is YYNGEE. CDR3 length: 12 residues. V was shortened by 3 bases and J by 6 bases, with 6 bases between the two germline ends. The CDR3 bases are TGTGCCAGCAGCGAAGGGGCCGGGGAGCTGTTTTTT. It translates to CASSEGAGELFF.